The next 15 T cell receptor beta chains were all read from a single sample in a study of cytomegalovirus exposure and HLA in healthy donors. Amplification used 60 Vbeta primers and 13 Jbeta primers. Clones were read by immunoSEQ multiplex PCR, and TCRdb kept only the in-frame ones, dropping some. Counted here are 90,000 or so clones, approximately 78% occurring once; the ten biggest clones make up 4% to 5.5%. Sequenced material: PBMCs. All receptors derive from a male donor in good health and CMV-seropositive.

CDR3 in amino acids: CASSQADRVVSEQYF. CDR3 sequence (DNA): TGTGCCAGCAGCCAAGCAGACAGGGTTGTGTCCGAGCAGTACTTC. V usage is TRBV4-2 and J usage is TRBJ2-7; 7 nucleotides line up with TRBD1. Unmatched junction bases numbered 9, after V lost 1 base and J lost 6 bases. There are 15 residues in the CDR3. Germline CDR1 is LGHNA and CDR2 is YNFKEQ.

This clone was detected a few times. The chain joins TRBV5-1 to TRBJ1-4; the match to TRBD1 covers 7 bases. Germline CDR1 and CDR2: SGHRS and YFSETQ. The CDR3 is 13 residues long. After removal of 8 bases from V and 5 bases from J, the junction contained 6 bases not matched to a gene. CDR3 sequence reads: CASSDRVNEKLFF. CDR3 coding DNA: TGCGCCAGTTCCGACAGGGTAAATGAAAAACTGTTTTTT.

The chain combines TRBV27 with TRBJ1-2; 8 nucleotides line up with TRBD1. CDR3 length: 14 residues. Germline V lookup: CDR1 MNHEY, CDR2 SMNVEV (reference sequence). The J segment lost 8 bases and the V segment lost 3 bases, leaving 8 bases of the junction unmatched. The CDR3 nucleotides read TGTGCCAGCAGTTTCCGGACAGGGTCGGGGGGCTACACCTTC. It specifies CASSFRTGSGGYTF.

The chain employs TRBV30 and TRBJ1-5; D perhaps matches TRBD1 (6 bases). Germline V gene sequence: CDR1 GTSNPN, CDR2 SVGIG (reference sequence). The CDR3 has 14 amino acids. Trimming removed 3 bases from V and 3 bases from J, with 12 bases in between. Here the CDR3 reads CAWRSSGANQPQHF. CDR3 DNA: TGTGCCTGGAGGTCCTCAGGGGCCAATCAGCCCCAGCATTTT.

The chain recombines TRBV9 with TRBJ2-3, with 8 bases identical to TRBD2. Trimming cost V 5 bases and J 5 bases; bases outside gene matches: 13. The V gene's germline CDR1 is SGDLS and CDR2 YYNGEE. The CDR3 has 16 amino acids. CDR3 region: CASSPAGGLGEDTQYF. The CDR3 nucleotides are TGTGCCAGCAGTCCGGCGGGAGGCCTAGGGGAAGATACGCAGTATTTT.

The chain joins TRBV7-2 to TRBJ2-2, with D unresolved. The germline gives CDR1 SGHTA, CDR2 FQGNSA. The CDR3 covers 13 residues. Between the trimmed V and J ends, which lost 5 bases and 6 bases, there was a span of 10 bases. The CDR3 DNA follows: TGTGCCAGCAGCCTAAGCACAGCCGGGGAGCTGTTTTTT. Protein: CASSLSTAGELFF. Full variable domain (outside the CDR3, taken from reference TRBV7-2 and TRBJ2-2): GAGVSQSPSNKVTEKGKDVELRCDPISGHTALYWYRQSLGQGLEFLIYFQGNSAPDKSGLPSDRFSAERTGGSVSTLTIQRTQQEDSAVYLCASSLSTAGELFFGEGSRLTVL.

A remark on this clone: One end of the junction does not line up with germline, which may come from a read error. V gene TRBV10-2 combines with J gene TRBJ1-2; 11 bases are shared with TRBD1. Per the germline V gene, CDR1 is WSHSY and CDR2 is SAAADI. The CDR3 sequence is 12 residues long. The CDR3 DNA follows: TGCGCCAGCAGTGAGGGGACAGGGGGAAGTTTCTTC. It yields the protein CASSEGTGGSFF.

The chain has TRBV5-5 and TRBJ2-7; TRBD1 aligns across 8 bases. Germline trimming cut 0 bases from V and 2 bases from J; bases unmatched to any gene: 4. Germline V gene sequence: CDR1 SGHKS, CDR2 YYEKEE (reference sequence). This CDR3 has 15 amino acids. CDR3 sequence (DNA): TGTGCCAGCAGCTTGGTCGGACAGGGTGCCTACGAGCAGTACTTC. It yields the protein CASSLVGQGAYEQYF.

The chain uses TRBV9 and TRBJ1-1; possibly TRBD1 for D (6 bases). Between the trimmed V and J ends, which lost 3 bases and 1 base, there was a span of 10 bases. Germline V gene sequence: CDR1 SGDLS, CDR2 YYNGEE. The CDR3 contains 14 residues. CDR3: CASSAGHTNTEAFF. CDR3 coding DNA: TGTGCCAGCAGCGCGGGACACACGAACACTGAAGCTTTCTTT.

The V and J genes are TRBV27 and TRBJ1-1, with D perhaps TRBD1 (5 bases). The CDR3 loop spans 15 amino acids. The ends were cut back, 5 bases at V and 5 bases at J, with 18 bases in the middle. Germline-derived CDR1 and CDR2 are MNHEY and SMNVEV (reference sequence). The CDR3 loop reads CASSPYSQGTTEAFF. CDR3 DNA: TGTGCCAGCAGTCCGTACAGTCAGGGAACGACTGAAGCTTTCTTT.

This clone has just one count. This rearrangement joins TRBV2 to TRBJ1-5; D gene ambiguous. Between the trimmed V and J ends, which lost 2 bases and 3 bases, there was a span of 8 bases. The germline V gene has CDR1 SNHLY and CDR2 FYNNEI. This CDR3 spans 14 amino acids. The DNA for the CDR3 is TGTGCCAGCAGTGAATTCCCTCCCAATCAGCCCCAGCATTTT. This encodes CASSEFPPNQPQHF.

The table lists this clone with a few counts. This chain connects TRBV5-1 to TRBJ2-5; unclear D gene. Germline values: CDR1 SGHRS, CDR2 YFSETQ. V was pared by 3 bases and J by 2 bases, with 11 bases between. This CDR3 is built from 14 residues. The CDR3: CASSSQSNQETQYF. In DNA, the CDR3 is TGCGCCAGCAGCTCACAATCGAATCAAGAGACCCAGTACTTC.

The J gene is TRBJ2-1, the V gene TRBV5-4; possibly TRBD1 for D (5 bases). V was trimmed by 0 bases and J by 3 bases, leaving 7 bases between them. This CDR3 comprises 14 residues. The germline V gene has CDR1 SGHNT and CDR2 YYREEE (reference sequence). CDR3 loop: CASSLGGDYNEQFF. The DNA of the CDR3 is TGTGCCAGCAGCTTGGGGGGCGACTACAATGAGCAGTTCTTC.

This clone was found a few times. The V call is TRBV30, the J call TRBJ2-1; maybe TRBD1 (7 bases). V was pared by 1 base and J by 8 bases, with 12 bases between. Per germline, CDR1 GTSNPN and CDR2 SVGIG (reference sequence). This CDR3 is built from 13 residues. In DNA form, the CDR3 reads TGTGCCTGGAGTGGACAGGGAGGAGATGAGCAGTTCTTC. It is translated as CAWSGQGGDEQFF.

The chain's CDR3 is CASTGLAGGTDTQYF. CDR3 in DNA: TGTGCCAGCACCGGACTAGCGGGTGGGACAGATACGCAGTATTTT. The V gene is TRBV2, the J gene TRBJ2-3, with 11 bases fitting TRBD2. The CDR3 is 15 residues long. The trim removed 7 bases at V and 3 bases at J, leaving 6 bases unmatched. The germline gives CDR1 SNHLY, CDR2 FYNNEI.